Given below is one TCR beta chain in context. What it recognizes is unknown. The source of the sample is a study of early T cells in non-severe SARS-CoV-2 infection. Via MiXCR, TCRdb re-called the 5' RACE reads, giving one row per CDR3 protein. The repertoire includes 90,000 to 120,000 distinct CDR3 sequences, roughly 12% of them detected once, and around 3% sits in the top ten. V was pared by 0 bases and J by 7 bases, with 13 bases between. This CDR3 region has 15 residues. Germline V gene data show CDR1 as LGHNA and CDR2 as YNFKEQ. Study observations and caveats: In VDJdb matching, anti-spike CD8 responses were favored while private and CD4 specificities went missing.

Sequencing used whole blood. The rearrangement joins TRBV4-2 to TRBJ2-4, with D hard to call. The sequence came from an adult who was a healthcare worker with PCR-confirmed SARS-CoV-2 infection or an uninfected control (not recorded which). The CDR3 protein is CASSQDRSSSNIQYF. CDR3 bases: TGTGCCAGCAGCCAAGATCGGAGTAGTAGTAACATTCAGTACTTC.